Listed below are T cell receptor beta chains from one sample, sequenced in a study of T cell changes during pregnancy in multiple sclerosis. The table came from immunoSEQ multiplex PCR; TCRdb's copy has only in-frame clones and leaves some out. The sample yields over 100,000 clones, roughly nine tenths seen once. Here the sequenced sample was peripheral blood, taken in the third trimester of pregnancy. These TCRs come from a female donor with multiple sclerosis, enrolled in a pregnancy study. CDR3s include the opening cysteine and the closing phenylalanine or tryptophan.

len,j_gene,v_gene,CDR3aa
16,TRBJ2-6,TRBV9,CASSVGTPSGANVLTF
15,TRBJ2-1,TRBV6-6,CASSYATSVLNEQFF
15,TRBJ1-4,TRBV28,CASSSIRGIGEKLFF
14,TRBJ1-1,TRBV7-9,CASSELGGAGEAFF
17,TRBJ2-3,TRBV15,CATSRDGRRVRGDTQYF
13,TRBJ2-3,TRBV6-4,CASSAEGEDTQYF
14,TRBJ1-1,TRBV6-1,CASSVNRGGTEAFF
18,TRBJ2-1,TRBV4-2,CASSQVGTSGRGGNEQFF
18,TRBJ2-1,TRBV21-1,CASSKVPPLAGVWNEQFF
15,TRBJ1-3,TRBV5-6,CASSLDRDSGNTIYF
15,TRBJ1-1,TRBV5-5,CASSLPGLAGAEAFF
18,TRBJ2-6,TRBV9,CASSVATSGISGANVLTF
17,TRBJ1-5,TRBV19,CASSSRQTPFAGEPQHF
14,TRBJ2-1,TRBV7-9,CASSSRTSGDKQFF
15,TRBJ2-5,TRBV7-8,CASSWARSIRETQYF
14,TRBJ1-6,TRBV30,CAWSASHLDSPLHF
15,TRBJ2-1,TRBV28,CASSFPGRAINEQFF
16,TRBJ1-1,TRBV5-1,CASSLDGTGGNTEAFF
13,TRBJ1-2,TRBV2,CASVEGNNYGYTF
16,TRBJ1-4,TRBV19,CASSIDFQTTNEKLFF
16,TRBJ1-1,TRBV7-9,CASSLAGTGRYTEAFF
16,TRBJ2-1,TRBV10-3,CAISRAQGGSYNEQFF
18,TRBJ2-7,TRBV5-1,CASSPGTSGRMRSGMQYF
15,TRBJ2-1,TRBV5-1,CASSLVGFGEGEQFF
15,TRBJ1-6,TRBV6-5,CASSPSDRVNSPLHF
14,TRBJ1-4,TRBV7-9,CASRPQGRSEKLFF
15,TRBJ2-7,TRBV7-2,CASSLEAGGIYEQYF
14,TRBJ1-2,TRBV6-1,CASIDPGLRGGYTF
14,TRBJ1-6,TRBV30,CAWGDTGLGSPLHF
16,TRBJ2-1,TRBV19,CASSRGGTGLSHEQFF
16,TRBJ1-3,TRBV19,CASSIHGGSSGNTIYF
17,TRBJ2-3,TRBV10-3,CAISESSGGPSTDTQYF
15,TRBJ1-4,TRBV19,CASSSRGLPNEKLFF
19,TRBJ1-5,TRBV28,CASSLFSLPGQGKEQPQHF
16,TRBJ2-3,TRBV2,CASKLLTGPDTDTQYF
14,TRBJ1-1,TRBV9,CASSATGVNTEAFF
14,TRBJ2-3,TRBV7-6,CASSLETGRGTQYF
15,TRBJ1-6,TRBV5-1,CASSLPGNSNSPLHF
14,TRBJ1-2,TRBV25-1,CASSDPDSLYGYTF
11,TRBJ2-1,TRBV29-1,CSVEAPPKWFF
15,TRBJ1-5,TRBV18,CASSLTGAGNQPQHF
12,TRBJ1-1,TRBV29-1,CSVDRQGARAFF